This T cell receptor beta chain came from a study of T cells in tuberculosis. About this clone itself: Its antigen remains unknown.

General study findings and limits: Samples were chosen by availability of cryopreserved specimens. Active tuberculosis alpha repertoires lay closer to GMM-specific TCRs than controls'.

The ends lost 7 bases at V and 4 bases at J; junction bases unmatched: 7. Germline loops: CDR1 MNHNS, CDR2 SASEGT. This CDR3 contains 15 residues. Time point meaning: new active TB diagnosis, blood taken before or within 7 days of starting treatment. Included patients were adults of at least 18, HIV-seronegative, South African. Using immunoSEQ multiplex PCR, the repertoire was profiled, and TCRdb retains in-frame clones only, with some absent. This sample has around 30,000 clones, with approximately 93% found just once. The material was PBMCs, obtained at tuberculosis diagnosis. The source of this sequence is an adult with tuberculosis. The chain joins TRBV6-1 to TRBJ2-3; TRBD1 aligns across 11 bases. The CDR3 reads CASTDRGRGSDTQYF. The CDR3 DNA sequence: TGTGCCAGCACGGACAGGGGGCGTGGGTCAGATACGCAGTATTTT.